Sequencing of this TCR beta chain was carried out in a study of Ad26.COV2.S vaccination and SARS-CoV-2 variants. Study-level information: The donor was enrolled in the Ad26.COV2.S arm of the COV1001 trial. Participants got Ad26.COV2.S intramuscularly, once or twice 56 days apart.

TCRdb's table, derived via immunoSEQ multiplex PCR, lists solely in-frame clones and lacks some. The sample yields roughly 350,000 clones, approximately 86% seen once. Described treatment: approximately 18 received Ad26.COV2.S at low or high dose, single or two shots; five or six received placebo; per-sample allocation not given. Each sample was drawn 63 days after the first injection (of vaccine or placebo). Vaccination used an Ad26 vector expressing Wuhan-strain SARS-CoV-2 spike. This clone came up once. What it binds is unknown. Study results and caveats: Reported post-vaccination CD8+ and CD4+ T cell responses to spike showed substantial breadth.

Trimming removed 10 bases from V and 6 bases from J, with 12 bases in between. Looked up from germline, CDR1 is MNHNY and CDR2 is SVGAGI (reference sequence). The CDR3 length is 11 residues. The origin of this receptor is a person between 18 and 59 years old who received the Ad26.COV2.S COVID-19 vaccine or a placebo. Specimen: peripheral blood, collected in a trial of Ad26.COV2.S vaccine versus placebo. The chain joins TRBV6-6 to TRBJ1-2; D call uncertain. The CDR3, as DNA: TGTGCCATCCGGACGGAAGATGGCTACACCTTC. This codes for CAIRTEDGYTF.